This T cell receptor (beta chain) was found in a study of shared clonotypes between healthy human individuals. The study's findings and limits: Around 5.3% of naive CD4 clonotypes were shared across several donors. Few donors restricted represented genetic and exposure-history diversity.

Comment on this clone: Its target is unknown.

Only Caucasian adults living in Nashville, Tennessee made up the donor group. The CDR3 runs 17 residues. Germline V gives CDR1 MRHNA, CDR2 SNTAGT. V shed 0 bases and J shed 4 bases, with 15 bases lying between them. Assay used: immunoSEQ multiplex PCR; TCRdb lists only in-frame clones, some missing. Found here are fewer than 850,000 clones, around 90% of them singletons; the top ten hold 34%. Sequences were obtained from memory CD8+ T cells from PBMCs. The subset denotes: CD45RO+ cells pooled with CCR7-negative TemRA cells. The receptor's source is a man aged 18 to 30 in good health. Some clones in this sample may be carry-over from other donors' samples. The chain couples TRBV6-4 to TRBJ2-2; TRBD2 is a possible D gene (6 bases). CDR3: CASSDSRRLGGTGELFF. The CDR3 bases are TGTGCCAGCAGTGACTCGCGGCGTTTGGGGGGCACCGGGGAGCTGTTTTTT.